Listed below are T cell receptor beta chains from one sample, sequenced in a study of long-term antiretroviral therapy in people with HIV. Using immunoSEQ multiplex PCR, the repertoire was profiled, and TCRdb retains in-frame clones only, with some absent. The data show 24,000 or so clones, around 88% seen once. The sample in question was unsorted PBMCs, obtained 3 years after starting antiretroviral therapy. The receptor set was obtained from a young man with HIV. The CDR3 runs from the conserved cysteine through the conserved F or W. A D gene is named only where the DNA matches it firmly. Clone size is stated in some rows and not others, as once, few, many or a class when expanded.

V gene	D gene	clone size	J gene	CDR3 DNA	CDR3 protein
TRBV11-1	.	.	TRBJ2-5	TGTGCCAGCAGCGAGGGCTCGCCGTGGGTCAGCCAAGAGACCCAGTACTTC	CASSEGSPWVSQETQYF
TRBV6-5	.	.	TRBJ2-5	TGTGCCAGCAGTTTTTCAGGTTTGGCGTACTTC	CASSFSGLAYF
TRBV25-1	.	once	TRBJ2-2	TGTGCCAGCAGTGATACCAGGGGAGGAACCGGGGAGCTGTTTTTT	CASSDTRGGTGELFF
TRBV5-4	.	.	TRBJ1-1	TGTGCCAGCAGCCCAATTGTTGGGGGGGAAGCTTTCTTT	CASSPIVGGEAFF
TRBV6-5	.	.	TRBJ1-5	TGTGCCAGCAGTTATGGGGAGGGCAATCAGCCCCAGCATTTT	CASSYGEGNQPQHF
TRBV7-3	TRBD1	.	TRBJ1-1	TGTGCCAGCAGCTTAACGGGGACAGCCATTGAAGCTTTCTTT	CASSLTGTAIEAFF
TRBV27	.	.	TRBJ1-5	TGTGCCAGCAGTTCGTACCCGGGTAGCAATCAGCCCCAGCATTTT	CASSSYPGSNQPQHF
TRBV5-1	.	.	TRBJ1-5	TGCGCCAGCAGCTTGGTCGGGGGGGATGGTCAGCCCCAGCATTTT	CASSLVGGDGQPQHF
TRBV20-1	.	.	TRBJ1-2	TGCGCCGGGACCCTTTATGGCTACACCTTC	CAGTLYGYTF
TRBV13	TRBD2	.	TRBJ2-2	TGTGCCAGCAGCCAGTTCCGGGGCGGGGGGACGAACACCGGGGAGCTGTTTTTT	CASSQFRGGGTNTGELFF
TRBV4-1	TRBD1	few	TRBJ2-7	TGCGCCAGCAGCCGGGGAGGGGACAGGGTCGAGCAGTACTTC	CASSRGGDRVEQYF
TRBV4-1	TRBD1	.	TRBJ2-3	TGCGCCAGCAGCCAAGGGGACAGGGACTCAGATACGCAGTATTTT	CASSQGDRDSDTQYF
TRBV10-3	TRBD1	.	TRBJ1-4	TGTGCCATCAGTTCCGGGACAGAAGAAAAACTGTTTTTT	CAISSGTEEKLFF
TRBV28	.	few	TRBJ2-7	TGTGCCAGCAGTTTTGGGTCCTACGAGCAGTACTTC	CASSFGSYEQYF
TRBV19	.	.	TRBJ1-1	TGTGCCAGTAGTATCACAGGGTCGGGCACTGAAGCTTTCTTT	CASSITGSGTEAFF
TRBV4-2	.	.	TRBJ2-7	TGTGCCAGCAGCCAAGTCGGACAGAGCTCCTACGAGCAGTACTTC	CASSQVGQSSYEQYF
TRBV6-4	TRBD1	.	TRBJ1-6	TGTGCCAGCCGGGACAGCTCCTATAATTCACCCCTCCACTTT	CASRDSSYNSPLHF
TRBV13	TRBD2	.	TRBJ2-1	TGTGCCAGCACCCCCCCTAGCGGGGGTTACAATGAGCAGTTCTTC	CASTPPSGGYNEQFF
TRBV5-6	.	.	TRBJ2-7	TGTGCCAGCAGCTTGGGCCGGGGAGGGGGATACGAGCAGTACTTC	CASSLGRGGGYEQYF
TRBV5-1	TRBD2	.	TRBJ2-1	TGCGCCAGCAGCCTGAGCGGGGCTAACAATGAGCAGTTCTTC	CASSLSGANNEQFF
TRBV6-6	TRBD1	.	TRBJ1-2	TGTGCCAGCAGTTACCCCCCGACAGGGTTCAACTATGGCTACACCTTC	CASSYPPTGFNYGYTF
TRBV7-8	.	.	TRBJ2-3	TGTGCCAGCAGCTTAGCGGGGGGAGATACGCAGTATTTT	CASSLAGGDTQYF
TRBV5-4	.	once	TRBJ2-1	TGTGCCAGCAGCTTAGAGGGGTCTAGGCAGTTCTTC	CASSLEGSRQFF
TRBV11-3	TRBD2	.	TRBJ2-3	TGTGCCAGCAGCTCGGGACTAGCGGGGGGGCCTGCAGATACGCAGTATTTT	CASSSGLAGGPADTQYF
TRBV7-8	TRBD1	.	TRBJ1-5	TGTGCCAGCAGCCCTAGGGACAGTCCGCAGCCCCAGCATTTT	CASSPRDSPQPQHF
TRBV27	TRBD1	.	TRBJ1-5	TGTGCCAGCAGAGACAGGGTTGGTAGAGGTCAGCCCCAGCATTTT	CASRDRVGRGQPQHF
TRBV14	.	.	TRBJ2-5	TGTGCCAGCAGCCAAGTCCCTCAAGAGACCCAGTACTTC	CASSQVPQETQYF
TRBV23-1	.	.	TRBJ1-4	TGCGCCAGCAGTCGGTGCAGGGCTAATGAAAAACTGTTTTTT	CASSRCRANEKLFF
TRBV5-8	TRBD1	.	TRBJ1-2	TGTGCCAGCAGCTTGACCCCAGACAGGGGGGATCGCTACACCTTC	CASSLTPDRGDRYTF
TRBV2	.	.	TRBJ1-4	TGTGCCGGATGGTTTGGAGGGGAAAAACTGTTTTTT	CAGWFGGEKLFF
TRBV2	.	.	TRBJ1-5	TGTGCCAGCAGTTTACACGATCAGCCCCAGCATTTT	CASSLHDQPQHF
TRBV19	.	.	TRBJ1-5	TGTGCCAGTAGTATAGATGGGGGCAGGTCCCCCGGGGAGCCCCAGCATTTT	CASSIDGGRSPGEPQHF
TRBV14	TRBD2	.	TRBJ2-5	TGTGCCAGCAGCCACAGGACCCGGGGGGGAGAGACCCAGTACTTC	CASSHRTRGGETQYF
TRBV6-6	.	.	TRBJ1-4	TGTGCCAGCAGTTATATCAACGAAAAACTGTTTTTT	CASSYINEKLFF
TRBV10-1	.	.	TRBJ2-2	TGCGCCAGCAGTGATCGGGTCACCGGGGAGCTGTTTTTT	CASSDRVTGELFF
TRBV19	.	.	TRBJ1-1	TGTGCCAGTAGTATAGCGTTCAGGGATGGGCATAAGAGCACTGAAGCTTTCTTT	CASSIAFRDGHKSTEAFF
TRBV11-2	.	.	TRBJ1-2	TGTGCCAGCAGCTCCGGGGTCGGCTATGGCTACACCTTC	CASSSGVGYGYTF
TRBV19	.	.	TRBJ1-1	TGTGCCAGTAGTTCCCCCGTTCGACTCCACACTGAAGCTTTCTTT	CASSSPVRLHTEAFF
TRBV2	.	.	TRBJ2-2	TGTGCCAGCAGTGAGCTTGCCTCGAACACCGGGGAGCTGTTTTTT	CASSELASNTGELFF
TRBV25-1	.	once	TRBJ2-1	TGTGCCAGCAGTTCTGACAGTGATGAGCAGTTCTTC	CASSSDSDEQFF
TRBV7-2	TRBD2	.	TRBJ2-3	TGTGCCAGCAGTCGGGGACTAGCGGGGGGTTACACAGATACGCAGTATTTT	CASSRGLAGGYTDTQYF
TRBV5-6	TRBD1	.	TRBJ1-1	TGTGCCAGCAGCTTAGGATTGGGACAGGGGGTTTATACTGAAGCTTTCTTT	CASSLGLGQGVYTEAFF
TRBV19	TRBD1	.	TRBJ1-5	TGTGCCAGTAGTACTACAGGGGGCACTCAGCCCCAGCATTTT	CASSTTGGTQPQHF
TRBV5-1	.	.	TRBJ2-7	TGCGCCAGCAGCTTGAGTAACATGCAGGGGCGCGAGGGCTACGAGCAGTACTTC	CASSLSNMQGREGYEQYF
TRBV9	.	.	TRBJ1-4	TGTGCCAGCAGCGGTCCCGCTGCAACTAATGAAAAACTGTTTTTT	CASSGPAATNEKLFF
TRBV5-1	.	.	TRBJ2-1	TGCGCCAGCAGCAGCACAGGCAACTACAATGAGCAGTTCTTC	CASSSTGNYNEQFF
TRBV2	.	.	TRBJ2-1	TGTGCCAGCAGTGAGCGGCAGGGGACCTACAATGAGCAGTTCTTC	CASSERQGTYNEQFF
TRBV10-3	.	once	TRBJ1-1	TGTGCCATCAGTGAGTCCTGGGGGGTAGGCACTGAAGCTTTCTTT	CAISESWGVGTEAFF
TRBV5-1	TRBD1	.	TRBJ1-3	TGCGCCAGCAGTGGACAGGAGCTTTTCTCTGGAAACACCATATATTTT	CASSGQELFSGNTIYF